This is a list of T cell receptor beta chains from one sample in a study of blood T cell repertoires in COVID-19. The table came from immunoSEQ multiplex PCR; TCRdb's copy has only in-frame clones and leaves some out. The repertoire holds roughly 68,000 clones, with roughly 83% as singletons. Specimen: peripheral blood. The receptors come from a woman older than 75 with acute or convalescent COVID-19. CDR3s include the opening cysteine and the closing phenylalanine or tryptophan. The D gene is left open where the match is weak. A clone size is listed for some rows: how often the clone was seen (once, few, many), or a class if it is expanded.

d_call,clone_size,j_call,v_call,cdr3_length,cdr3_aa,cdr3_nt
TRBD1,-,TRBJ2-3,TRBV5-1,15,CASSIGTGSTDTQYF,TGCGCCAGCAGCATAGGGACAGGGTCCACAGATACGCAGTATTTT
-,-,TRBJ2-3,TRBV10-1,12,CASWTNTDTQYF,TGCGCCAGCTGGACAAACACAGATACGCAGTATTTT
-,-,TRBJ2-1,TRBV11-2,14,CASSLEAQGNEQFF,TGTGCCAGCAGCTTAGAGGCCCAGGGCAATGAGCAGTTCTTC
TRBD1,-,TRBJ1-2,TRBV6-5,14,CASSYSGTDYGYTF,TGTGCCAGCAGTTACTCTGGGACAGACTATGGCTACACCTTC
TRBD2,once,TRBJ2-7,TRBV11-2,17,CASSLDPTSGLSYEQYF,TGTGCCAGCAGCTTAGATCCGACTAGCGGGCTTTCCTACGAGCAGTACTTC
-,few,TRBJ1-5,TRBV3-1/TRBV3-2,14,CASSQEGTHQPQHF,TGTGCCAGCAGCCAAGAGGGCACCCATCAGCCCCAGCATTTT
TRBD1,-,TRBJ2-5,TRBV11-2,15,CASSSYRQGSETQYF,TGTGCCAGCAGCTCCTATCGACAGGGATCGGAGACCCAGTACTTC
-,-,TRBJ1-2,TRBV10-1,14,CASSESRDSYGYTF,TGCGCCAGCAGTGAGTCTCGGGACTCCTATGGCTACACCTTC
-,-,TRBJ2-1,TRBV11-2,12,CASSLTRGEQFF,TGTGCCAGCAGCCTTACCAGGGGTGAGCAGTTCTTC
TRBD1,-,TRBJ2-1,TRBV9,19,CASSIPTRGTGSDYNEQFF,TGTGCCAGCAGCATCCCAACTAGGGGGACAGGGTCGGATTACAATGAGCAGTTCTTC
-,-,TRBJ1-2,TRBV12-5,13,CASVFPPNYGYTF,TGTGCTAGTGTTTTCCCTCCTAACTATGGCTACACCTTC
-,few,TRBJ1-2,TRBV6-5,12,CASTRMGGGYTF,TGTGCCAGCACCAGAATGGGAGGTGGCTACACCTTC
TRBD1,-,TRBJ1-1,TRBV9,15,CASSGGTGGNTEAFF,TGTGCCAGCAGCGGTGGGACAGGGGGCAACACTGAAGCTTTCTTT
TRBD1,-,TRBJ2-3,TRBV24-1,14,CAPDRGRNTDTQYF,TGTGCCCCCGACAGGGGGCGGAACACAGATACGCAGTATTTT
TRBD1,few,TRBJ2-3,TRBV24-1,17,CATSVGVGQEYTDTQYF,TGTGCCACCAGTGTGGGGGTGGGACAGGAGTACACAGATACGCAGTATTTT
TRBD2,-,TRBJ2-3,TRBV28,18,CASSLLTLAWGGTDTQYF,TGTGCCAGCAGTTTACTCACACTAGCGTGGGGGGGCACAGATACGCAGTATTTT
TRBD2,-,TRBJ2-2,TRBV5-1,20,CASSSEPLGLAGTGTGELFF,TGCGCCAGCAGCTCGGAACCCCTGGGACTAGCGGGGACGGGCACCGGGGAGCTGTTTTTT
-,-,TRBJ1-5,TRBV6-5,13,CASVYRWSQPQHF,TGTGCCAGTGTCTACCGGTGGTCTCAGCCCCAGCATTTT
-,-,TRBJ1-1,TRBV3-1/TRBV3-2,12,CASSQRGYEAFF,TGTGCCAGCAGCCAAAGGGGGTATGAAGCTTTCTTT
-,-,TRBJ2-2,TRBV2,16,CASSESGGRGTGELFF,TGTGCCAGCAGTGAATCCGGGGGGCGCGGCACCGGGGAGCTGTTTTTT
TRBD1,-,TRBJ1-3,TRBV30,15,CAWSGGQSSGNTIYF,TGTGCCTGGAGCGGGGGACAGAGCTCTGGAAACACCATATATTTT
TRBD1,-,TRBJ1-1,TRBV19,15,CASSSHRGQGTEAFF,TGTGCCAGTAGTTCCCACAGGGGGCAGGGCACTGAAGCTTTCTTT
TRBD1,-,TRBJ1-5,TRBV10-2,15,CASGLGQGADQPQHF,TGCGCCAGCGGCCTGGGACAGGGGGCCGACCAGCCCCAGCATTTT
-,-,TRBJ2-3,TRBV5-1,15,CASRVNRPDTDTQYF,TGCGCCAGCAGAGTTAACAGGCCGGACACAGATACGCAGTATTTT
TRBD1,-,TRBJ1-6,TRBV6-5,15,CASSLQGLSNSPLHF,TGTGCCAGCAGTTTACAGGGGCTATCTAATTCACCCCTCCACTTT
TRBD2,-,TRBJ2-2,TRBV19,17,CASNMGLLAGGPGELFF,TGTGCCAGTAACATGGGGCTACTAGCGGGAGGGCCCGGGGAGCTGTTTTTT
-,-,TRBJ1-4,TRBV18,15,CASSPPSRANEKLFF,TGTGCCAGCTCACCACCGTCACGAGCAAATGAAAAACTGTTTTTT
TRBD1,once,TRBJ1-1,TRBV5-1,16,CASRFGSGTANTEAFF,TGCGCCAGCAGGTTCGGATCCGGGACAGCCAACACTGAAGCTTTCTTT
TRBD1,-,TRBJ2-5,TRBV7-3,15,CASSIGTGGQETQYF,TGTGCCAGCAGCATTGGGACAGGGGGCCAAGAGACCCAGTACTTC
TRBD2,-,TRBJ2-1,TRBV3-1/TRBV3-2,19,CASSQPSGAGSGAYNEQFF,TGTGCCAGCAGCCAGCCTAGCGGGGCAGGGTCAGGGGCATACAATGAGCAGTTCTTC
-,-,TRBJ2-7,TRBV5-1,13,CASSGRVPYEQYF,TGCGCCAGCAGCGGCCGGGTCCCCTACGAGCAGTACTTC
TRBD1,few,TRBJ1-1,TRBV3-1/TRBV3-2,15,CASSPVWTGKTEAFF,TGTGCCAGCAGCCCTGTATGGACAGGGAAGACTGAAGCTTTCTTT
-,once,TRBJ1-6,TRBV28,14,CASSPSPRDSPLHF,TGTGCCAGCAGCCCGAGCCCTCGGGATTCACCCCTCCACTTT
TRBD2,-,TRBJ2-1,TRBV5-1,19,CASSGPGQRLAGGYNEQFF,TGCGCCAGCAGCGGACCGGGACAGAGACTAGCGGGAGGCTACAATGAGCAGTTCTTC
TRBD2,once,TRBJ2-1,TRBV15,17,CATSRPPGLAGGAEQFF,TGTGCCACCAGCAGACCCCCGGGACTAGCGGGGGGGGCTGAGCAGTTCTTC
TRBD1,-,TRBJ1-2,TRBV27,14,CASSIAGTGNGYTF,TGTGCCAGCAGTATCGCCGGGACAGGGAATGGCTACACCTTC
-,few,TRBJ1-6,TRBV9,15,CASSDTQGSYSPLHF,TGTGCCAGCAGCGACACTCAGGGCTCCTATTCACCCCTCCACTTT
-,few,TRBJ1-1,TRBV5-5,11,CASSLDGEAFF,TGTGCCAGCAGCCTGGACGGTGAAGCTTTCTTT
-,-,TRBJ1-1,TRBV11-3,11,CASSSLYEAFF,TGTGCCAGCAGCTCCCTTTATGAAGCTTTCTTT
TRBD1,-,TRBJ1-5,TRBV6-5,14,CASRTGGRDQPQHF,TGTGCCAGCAGAACAGGGGGCAGGGATCAGCCCCAGCATTTT
TRBD1,once,TRBJ1-1,TRBV15,17,CATSRPGQVEANTEAFF,TGTGCCACCAGCAGACCCGGACAGGTGGAAGCCAACACTGAAGCTTTCTTT
TRBD1,-,TRBJ2-7,TRBV14,14,CASSPGQGAPEQYF,TGTGCCAGCAGCCCGGGACAGGGGGCGCCCGAGCAGTACTTC
-,-,TRBJ2-5,TRBV28,14,CASSLQGSQETQYF,TGTGCCAGCAGCTTACAGGGTTCCCAAGAGACCCAGTACTTC
TRBD2,-,TRBJ2-5,TRBV3-1/TRBV3-2,16,CASSQGKRGYQETQYF,TGTGCCAGCAGCCAAGGGAAGCGGGGGTACCAAGAGACCCAGTACTTC
TRBD2,-,TRBJ2-1,TRBV30,15,CAWRGTSASYNEQFF,TGTGCCTGGAGAGGGACTAGCGCATCCTACAATGAGCAGTTCTTC